This entry is about one T cell receptor beta chain. Original handling: Estimation of nucleated cell counts was performed using reference gene primer amplification. Some clones are missing from TCRdb's copy, which holds only in-frame ones; the method was immunoSEQ multiplex PCR. That table is the source of V, J and clone size, and D and trimming were worked out from the DNA. This table has more than 150,000 clones, about 82% appearing once. This sample is drawn from a study of blood T cell repertoires in COVID-19. Study details: The United States, Italy and Spain provided the acute and convalescent COVID-19 samples. Nucleic acid was either cDNA or gDNA, and it came from T cells, B-cell-depleted T cells, or PBMCs.

The source material was peripheral blood. The clonotype was recovered from a woman aged 30 to 39 with acute or convalescent COVID-19.

CDR3 sequence reads: CASSAQSGGNEKLFF. The DNA for the CDR3 is TGTGCCAGCAGCGCCCAGTCGGGGGGTAATGAAAAACTGTTTTTT. This rearrangement joins TRBV9 to TRBJ1-4, with D tentatively TRBD1 (5 bases). The CDR3 is 15 amino acids. CDR1 SGDLS and CDR2 YYNGEE come from the germline V gene. Trimming pared 3 bases from V and 4 bases from J, leaving 13 bases between.